Described below is a single TCR beta chain sequence and its context. The target antigen is unknown. The protocol was immunoSEQ multiplex PCR, while the TCRdb copy is restricted to in-frame clones and leaves out a portion. The sample shows about 60,000 clones, roughly nine tenths of them seen only once. This specimen comes from a study of a mutant IDH1 vaccine in newly diagnosed glioma. Background on the study: Onset of vaccination occurred 4-6 weeks following radiotherapy alone, or with temozolomide cycles. Previous treatment comprised radiotherapy, temozolomide, or both, mostly both.

Study outcomes and limitations: Pseudoprogression looked unconnected to shifts in top peripheral T cell clonotypes.

Time point given: week 35, safety follow-up. It was 300 ug of mutant IDH1 20-mer peptide that made up each vaccine dose, given with topical imiquimod. In weeks 1, 3, 5, 7, 11, 15, 19 and 23, patients were vaccinated. Germline V gives CDR1 PRHDT, CDR2 FYEKMQ (reference sequence). The CDR3 runs 15 residues. Trimming cost V 2 bases and J 3 bases, with 13 bases left between them. Sequences were derived from PBMCs, sampled from a glioma patient whose treatment included an IDH1 peptide vaccine. The gene calls are TRBV13 and TRBJ2-5, with D unresolved. This sequence originates from a man aged 40-55 years with glioma. CDR3 coding DNA: TGTGCCAGCAGCTTATACGCAGAACCCAAAGAGACCCAGTACTTC. Encoded protein: CASSLYAEPKETQYF.